A single sample is the source of the 11 T cell receptor beta chains below, sequenced in a study of Ad26.COV2.S vaccination and SARS-CoV-2 variants. Sequencing was performed with immunoSEQ multiplex PCR; in TCRdb, only in-frame clones are kept and a portion is missing. In the table there are about 400,000 clones, 83% of which are singletons. Sample treatment: 15 to 20 received Ad26.COV2.S at low or high dose, single or two shots; 5 received placebo; per-sample allocation not given. Specimens were obtained on day 63 following the first vaccine or placebo injection. This sample comprised peripheral blood, obtained in a trial of Ad26.COV2.S vaccine versus placebo. These receptor sequences come from a person between 18 and 60 years old who received the Ad26.COV2.S COVID-19 vaccine or a placebo.

This clone was counted between two and nine times. The chain employs TRBV4-1 and TRBJ2-7; 8 bases agree with TRBD1. V trimming: 4 bases; J trimming: 2 bases; junction bases outside the gene matches: 13. The CDR3 is 17 residues long. The germline V gene has CDR1 MGHRA and CDR2 YSYEKL. The CDR3 reads CASSLYKGDRGPYEQYF. CDR3 coding DNA: TGCGCCAGCAGCCTCTATAAAGGAGACAGGGGACCCTACGAGCAGTACTTC.

The chain has TRBV5-1 and TRBJ2-1, with a tentative D call TRBD1 (6 bases). The CDR3 length is 16 residues. CDR1 SGHRS and CDR2 YFSETQ come from the germline V gene. Trimming took off 4 bases at V and 2 bases at J, with 16 bases between the two ends. In DNA, the CDR3 is TGCGCCAGCAGCCGGGCAGGGGTCCAGGCCTACAATGAGCAGTTCTTC. It translates to CASSRAGVQAYNEQFF.

This sequence joins TRBV19 and TRBJ2-2; 8 nucleotides align to TRBD1. The V gene's germline CDR1 is LNHDA and CDR2 SQIVND (reference sequence). Trimming cost V 8 bases and J 2 bases; bases outside gene matches: 4. The CDR3 has 14 amino acids. The DNA of the CDR3 is TGTGCCAGTGTCGACAGGGGAAACACCGGGGAGCTGTTTTTT. Protein sequence: CASVDRGNTGELFF.

V and J are TRBV6-5 and TRBJ2-5; D is perhaps TRBD1 (6 bases). CDR1 MNHEY and CDR2 SVGAGI come from the germline V gene. This CDR3 comprises 14 residues. Trimming removed 7 bases at V and 5 bases at J, with 17 bases between. Here the CDR3 reads CASTFQGLGETQYF. The CDR3 DNA reads as TGTGCCAGCACCTTTCAGGGGTTGGGGGAGACCCAGTACTTC.

The rearrangement links TRBV10-3 to TRBJ1-1; D unresolved. The CDR3 has 13 amino acids. CDR1 and CDR2 from the germline V gene are ENHRY and SYGVKD. V lost 9 bases and J lost 5, with 16 bases in between. CDR3 coding DNA: TGTGCCATACAGTGGGAGTTGGGAACTGAAGCTTTCTTT. Its translation is CAIQWELGTEAFF.

This chain links TRBV19 with TRBJ2-7; 13 bases agree with TRBD2. This CDR3 region has 17 residues. Germline V lookup: CDR1 LNHDA, CDR2 SQIVND (reference sequence). J was trimmed by 2 bases and V by 6 bases; bases with no gene match: 10. The CDR3 coding sequence is TGTGCCAGTAGCCCCTGGACTAGCGGGGGTGGGGCCTACGAGCAGTACTTC. It translates to CASSPWTSGGGAYEQYF. Full variable domain (missing parts from reference TRBV19 and TRBJ2-7): DGGITQSPKYLFRKEGQNVTLSCEQNLNHDAMYWYRQDPGQGLRLIYYSQIVNDFQKGDIAEGYSVSREKKESFPLTVTSAQKNPTAFYLCASSPWTSGGGAYEQYFGPGTRLTVT.

The V and J genes are TRBV6-5 and TRBJ2-1, with D possibly TRBD2 on 6 matching bases. V gave up 6 bases and J gave up 12 bases, with 15 bases separating them. The length of the CDR3 is 12 residues. CDR1 is MNHEY and CDR2 is SVGAGI in the germline V gene. CDR3 residues: CASSIRDSSQFF. In nucleotides, the CDR3 is TGTGCCAGCAGCATAAGGGACTCATCGCAGTTCTTC.

CDR3 nucleotide sequence: TGTGCCAGCTCACCACAAACAGGGGAGAACTATGGCTACACCTTC. It specifies CASSPQTGENYGYTF. V gene TRBV18 combines with J gene TRBJ1-2; 7 bases are a match to TRBD1. The V segment lost 1 base and the J segment 2 bases; nucleotides outside the gene matches: 4. The CDR3 loop spans 15 amino acids. Germline lookup yields CDR1 KGHSH and CDR2 LQKENI.

The chain uses TRBV5-1 and TRBJ1-6; tentatively, D is TRBD1 (5 bases). CDR1 and CDR2 (germline): SGHRS, YFSETQ. The CDR3 runs 15 residues. V lost 0 bases and J lost 10, with 14 bases in between. The chain's CDR3 is CASSLVGLPGSPLHF. In DNA, the CDR3 is TGCGCCAGCAGCTTGGTGGGGCTCCCGGGATCACCCCTCCACTTT. Complete variable domain (other parts from reference TRBV5-1 and TRBJ1-6): KAGVTQTPRYLIKTRGQQVTLSCSPISGHRSVSWYQQTPGQGLQFLFEYFSETQRNKGNFPGRFSGRQFSNSRSEMNVSTLELGDSALYLCASSLVGLPGSPLHFGNGTRLTVT.

This clone came up once. The rearrangement uses TRBV15 and TRBJ1-1; D remains ambiguous. This CDR3 has 13 residues. From germline, CDR1 is LNHNV and CDR2 YYDKDF (reference sequence). V lost 0 bases and J lost 13, with 15 bases in between. The CDR3 region is CATSRERQTSGFF. The CDR3 DNA reads as TGTGCCACCAGCAGAGAGAGGCAGACCAGCGGTTTCTTT.

About this clone itself: A junction end diverges from the germline sequence, so it may reflect a read error. The chain recombines TRBV12-3 or TRBV12-4 with TRBJ1-2; no clear D gene. The CDR3 extends over 8 amino acids. CDR3 in DNA: TGTGCCAGCAGTCCAGAGGACTTC. Amino acid sequence: CASSPEDF.